These 18 T cell receptor beta chains came from one sample sequenced in a study of identical twins. MiXCR, applied by TCRdb to the 5' RACE reads, yields one record per CDR3 protein. This sample has around 510,000 distinct CDR3 sequences, with around an eighth found just once. These data also formed part of another study, on yellow fever vaccine responses in identical twins.

Sequences were obtained from CD4+ T cells sorted from blood. The receptors originated from a woman aged 18 to 35 in good health.

This clonotype was counted a few times. The J gene is TRBJ2-3, the V gene TRBV2; 7 positions match TRBD2. The CDR3 length is 14 residues. Looked up from germline, CDR1 is SNHLY and CDR2 is FYNNEI. V dropped 7 bases and J dropped 2; count of bases not matched to a gene: 6. The CDR3 protein is CASKRDYSTDTQYF. The CDR3 DNA reads as TGTGCCAGCAAAAGGGACTATTCCACAGATACGCAGTATTTT.

A few counts support this clonotype. The genes are TRBV20-1 and TRBJ1-5; TRBD1 matches 8 bases. The germline CDR1 and CDR2 sequences are DFQATT and SNEGSKA (reference sequence). Trimming cost V 0 bases and J 5 bases; bases outside gene matches: 6. The CDR3 runs 15 residues. The CDR3 DNA reads TGCAGTGCTAGAGAACCCAGGGGGCAGGATCAGCCCCAGCATTTT. As protein: CSAREPRGQDQPQHF.

The table lists this clonotype with a few counts. J is TRBJ2-7 and V is TRBV7-2, with 10 bases identical to TRBD2. The junction had 5 bases not matched to a gene; V was cut back by 5 bases and J by 1 base. There are 15 residues in the CDR3. Germline loops: CDR1 SGHTA, CDR2 FQGNSA. This CDR3 is CASSALTSGSYEQYF. The CDR3 bases are TGTGCCAGCAGCGCCTTGACTAGCGGGTCCTACGAGCAGTACTTC.

The genes are TRBV20-1 and TRBJ2-2; D is possibly TRBD1 (7 bases). The CDR3 length is 13 residues. The V gene lost 6 bases and the J gene lost 3 bases, with 11 bases spanning the gap. Germline V gives CDR1 DFQATT, CDR2 SNEGSKA (reference sequence). This CDR3 is CSAEGAHTGELFF. CDR3 DNA sequence: TGCAGTGCGGAGGGGGCGCACACCGGGGAGCTGTTTTTT.

The chain is built from TRBV7-3 and TRBJ2-7; 10 bases align to TRBD2. Germline values: CDR1 SGHTA, CDR2 FQGTGA. The CDR3 extends over 15 amino acids. Trimming cost V 2 bases and J 4 bases; bases outside gene matches: 5. CDR3 region: CASSLQRGGLYEQYF. In DNA form, the CDR3 reads TGTGCCAGCAGCTTACAGCGGGGGGGCCTTTACGAGCAGTACTTC.

This clonotype was recorded at least ten times. The chain combines TRBV20-1 with TRBJ2-1, with D perhaps TRBD1 or TRBD2 (5 bases each). V gave up 0 bases and J gave up 5 bases, with 11 bases separating them. Germline lookup yields CDR1 DFQATT and CDR2 SNEGSKA (reference sequence). This CDR3 contains 14 residues. CDR3 sequence reads: CSARDPGRNNEQFF. The DNA of the CDR3 is TGCAGTGCTAGAGATCCAGGGAGAAACAATGAGCAGTTCTTC.

This clonotype has a handful of counts. This CDR3 reads CATSRAQGAGVDTQYF. The CDR3 DNA sequence: TGTGCCACCAGCAGAGCCCAGGGAGCGGGGGTTGATACGCAGTATTTT. V and J are TRBV15 and TRBJ2-3; 8 bases match TRBD2. V was pared by 1 base and J by 6 bases, with 9 bases of the junction left unmatched. Per the germline V gene, CDR1 is LNHNV and CDR2 is YYDKDF (reference sequence). The CDR3 is made up of 16 amino acids. Full variable domain (missing parts from reference TRBV15 and TRBJ2-3): DAMVIQNPRYQVTQFGKPVTLSCSQTLNHNVMYWYQQKSSQAPKLLFHYYDKDFNNEADTPDNFQSRRPNTSFCFLDIRSPGLGDTAMYLCATSRAQGAGVDTQYFGPGTRLTVL.

This clonotype has just a few counts. V gene TRBV7-9 combines with J gene TRBJ2-3, with 10 bases fitting TRBD2. Germline trimming cut 3 bases from V and 6 bases from J; bases unmatched to any gene: 3. CDR3 length: 14 residues. Per the germline V gene, CDR1 is SEHNR and CDR2 is FQNEAQ (reference sequence). Written as DNA, the CDR3 is TGTGCCAGCAGCTTTAGCGGGGGGCCGGATACGCAGTATTTT. As protein: CASSFSGGPDTQYF.

This clonotype occurred a few times. This chain uses TRBV6-5 with TRBJ1-1, with D maybe TRBD1 (6 bases). This CDR3 comprises 15 residues. Germline CDR1 MNHEY, CDR2 SVGAGI. V lost 0 bases and J 1 base, leaving 9 bases between the germline ends. The CDR3 loop is CASSYSTGKNTEAFF. The CDR3 nucleotides read TGTGCCAGCAGTTACTCGACAGGCAAGAACACTGAAGCTTTCTTT.

This chain connects TRBV20-1 to TRBJ2-3; the D is unclear. The V and J ends lost 0 bases and 0 bases respectively, with 10 bases between them. Germline V gives CDR1 DFQATT, CDR2 SNEGSKA (reference sequence). CDR3 size: 15 residues. The CDR3 here is CSARDPRASTDTQYF. The CDR3 bases are TGCAGTGCTAGAGATCCCCGTGCTAGCACAGATACGCAGTATTTT.

This clonotype appeared a single time. The genes are TRBV5-6 and TRBJ2-3; 10 bases match TRBD1. The length of the CDR3 is 16 residues. The ends lost 3 bases at V and 6 bases at J; junction bases unmatched: 10. From germline, CDR1 is SGHDT and CDR2 YYEEEE. CDR3 sequence reads: CASSSMGQGKTDTQYF. Here the CDR3 DNA reads TGTGCCAGCAGCTCTATGGGACAGGGGAAGACGGATACGCAGTATTTT.

This chain links TRBV11-3 with TRBJ2-7; 7 bases map to TRBD1. V was pared by 4 bases and J by 5 bases, with 11 bases of the junction left unmatched. The CDR3 covers 15 residues. The germline CDR1 and CDR2 sequences are SGHNT and YENEEA. The CDR3 region has the DNA TGTGCCAGCAGCTCAGGAGAGGGGGCCCTGAACGAGCAGTACTTC. It encodes CASSSGEGALNEQYF.

This clonotype was seen ten or more times. The chain uses TRBV28 and TRBJ2-5, with no clear D. The CDR3 has 15 residues. V lost 5 bases, J lost 0 bases, and 13 bases lay in between. Germline values: CDR1 MDHEN, CDR2 SYDVKM. CDR3 bases: TGTGCCAGCAGTCCCCGCCGGGCCCACCAAGAGACCCAGTACTTC. Translating it yields CASSPRRAHQETQYF.

As regards this clonotype: A read error is possible here, since a much larger clone lies one base away. The CDR3 sequence: CSGAGTRVEQYF. CDR3 bases: TGCAGCGGAGCCGGGACTAGGGTCGAGCAGTACTTC. The J gene is TRBJ2-7, the V gene TRBV29-1; TRBD2 matches at 8 bases. Germline V lookup: CDR1 SQVTM, CDR2 ANQGSEA. The junction had 8 bases not matched to a gene; V was cut back by 7 bases and J by 6 bases. The CDR3 has 12 amino acids.

This clonotype was seen more than once but under ten times. The V and J genes are TRBV28 and TRBJ2-5; TRBD2 is a possible D gene (6 bases). With 5 bases removed from V and 5 bases from J, the gap between germline ends came to 15 bases. Germline V gives CDR1 MDHEN, CDR2 SYDVKM. The CDR3 is 14 amino acids. This CDR3 reads CASSPGAARETQYF. For the CDR3, the DNA is TGTGCCAGCAGTCCGGGAGCGGCTAGGGAGACCCAGTACTTC.

This clonotype was seen at least ten times. The chain uses TRBV29-1 and TRBJ2-4; a possible D gene is TRBD2 (5 bases). Germline V CDR1 and CDR2: SQVTM, ANQGSEA. Trimming left V 3 bases short and J 8 bases short, with 14 bases between. The CDR3 length is 13 residues. CDR3 residues: CSVDGGGVDIQYF. The CDR3 DNA is TGCAGCGTTGACGGAGGTGGAGTGGACATTCAGTACTTC.

The sample holds a few counts of this clonotype. The chain employs TRBV21-1 and TRBJ2-1; the table calls TRBD1, which could not be checked here. TRBV21-1 is a listed pseudogene. This CDR3 region has 16 residues. CDR3 DNA: TGTGCCAGCAGCAAAATAGCAGGGTTGGTCTCTATTGAGCAGTTCTTC. Translating gives CASSKIAGLVSIEQFF.

This clonotype occurred many times. This sequence joins TRBV5-1 and TRBJ2-2; 8 bases fit TRBD1. The junction had 6 bases not matched to a gene; V was cut back by 1 base and J by 4 bases. The V gene's germline CDR1 is SGHRS and CDR2 YFSETQ. CDR3 length: 16 residues. CDR3 sequence (DNA): TGCGCCAGCAGCTTGATTCCAGGGGGCATCACCGGGGAGCTGTTTTTT. It is translated as CASSLIPGGITGELFF.